The present T cell receptor (beta chain) was sequenced within a study of cytomegalovirus exposure and HLA in healthy donors (TCRdb year 2017). Some background on the complete study: An earlier analysis of approximately 550 of the donors reported 276 Gb of sequence data and more than 90 million unique TCR beta sequences from approximately 180 million T cells. An early release covering roughly 640 HLA-typed donors comprised roughly 300 gigabases of sequencing data and around 80 million unique TCR sequences. The genetic ancestry cluster associated with self-reported Caucasian donors included over 65% of the roughly 390 genotyped donors. The study aimed to test whether signatures of past pathogen exposure could be identified by cataloging public T cell receptors. Using immunosequencing, the study profiled T cell repertoires from 500 to 800 subjects and related those repertoires to cytomegalovirus serostatus. In addition to the first cohort of about 650 subjects, a separate validation cohort of under 150 different subjects was used. To predict cytomegalovirus infection status, the study brought together high-throughput TCR immunosequencing, statistical association of individual TCRs with disease status, and machine learning. A later analysis re-analyzed previously published TCR beta repertoires from approximately 700 donors and added high-resolution HLA genotyping to study TCR occurrence patterns. The later analysis used no new phenotypic data to find candidate immune exposures, relying instead on TCR beta sequences and their occurrence across donors. An earlier analysis of 450 to 750 of the donors used high-throughput TCR beta sequencing to judge whether each TCR beta V gene segment behaved as functional or pseudogenic. Donor age, sex, ethnicity and CMV serostatus were compiled alongside the repertoire data. A later genetic analysis took genome-wide SNP genotypes for about 65% of the roughly 670 donors and used that subset as a discovery cohort. All discovery cohort repertoires had been generated on a single sequencing platform. HLA typing included class I and class II loci at four-digit resolution. Typing coverage differed by locus: A, B, C, DRB1 and DQB1 were typed in about 620-630 donors, DQA1 in about 500, DPA1 in around 610, and DPB1 in 400 to 480. Because of strong linkage in the cohort, 5 or 6 DR-DQ haplotypes were treated as single units for association and clustering. Among 350 to 400 genotyped donors of the cohort, an average of roughly 240,000 unique TCR beta nucleotide sequences were sequenced per donor, roughly 18% of them non-productive. Here is what the overall study found, with its caveats: A further reported finding was that TCR beta sequences accurately predicted the HLA-A and HLA-B alleles for most subjects in the first cohort. Linkage disequilibrium might explain the correlated functional status among segregating V segments, but an unknown experimental factor could not be excluded. A later genetic analysis associated a missense DCLRE1C variant with V-gene and J-gene trimming of TCR beta chains, and an independent cohort replicated the association. Cytomegalovirus status was reported to be diagnosed by the classifier with high specificity and sensitivity in both the original and validation cohorts. Because HLA typing was unavailable for some donors at each locus, only the typed subset was used in association tests. CMV serostatus was the only immune exposure information available for the cohort. Assigning TCR associations to individual alleles was difficult when HLA alleles, especially DR and DQ, strongly co-occurred. Only TCR beta chains were sequenced in this cohort, and the absence of alpha or paired-chain data limited detectable features. Presence/absence analyses assumed roughly uniform sequencing depth across donors, an assumption that may not hold. A cluster of highly shared sequence variants was judged likely to be a technical artifact of the sequencing pipeline. Across donors, most TCR sequences were observed very rarely, whereas some public TCRs were present in many individuals. The authors suggested that the approach could potentially be generalized to other disease states and immunological phenotypes. A later genetic analysis reported fewer N-insertions in productive TCRs among donors in an Asian-associated ancestry cluster than the roughly 700-donor mean. Several of the top co-occurrence clusters appeared to be linked to parvovirus B19, influenza, CMV and Epstein-Barr virus, according to a later analysis. Broadly in line with IMGT annotations, most TCR beta V segments showed up in productive rearrangements about 87% or about 30% of the time in an earlier analysis of several hundred of the donors. A later analysis found that TCR association rates varied across HLA loci, with DRB1 alleles showing the most associated TCRs and HLA-C alleles the fewest. A later analysis found that most CMV-associated TCR beta chains appeared HLA-restricted, with HLA associations seemingly driven largely by CMV exposure. The earlier analysis of almost 600 of the donors excluded around 17 rarely observed V segments, including chromosome 9 orphons, because counts were too low. A later analysis found that HLA-associated TCR beta chains were more clonally expanded and had lower generation probabilities than equally common non-associated chains. In vitro tests confirmed that a few of the cytomegalovirus-associated TCR beta chains recognize cytomegalovirus antigens. A total of some 180 TCR beta chains were listed by the study as associated with cytomegalovirus. A later analysis associated 16,951 TCR beta sequences with specific HLA alleles at a false discovery rate of 0.05.

In regard to this clone: The clone's antigen remains unknown. There are no base qualities to consult, and no much larger clone falls within one base.

The cohort comprised fewer than 700 healthy bone marrow donors. At the time of sampling, every cohort member was nominally healthy, though immune exposures that went unrecorded were likely present. The donor was CMV seronegative and was included in the group of hundreds of seronegative cohort members. Every donor gave a peripheral blood sample, and the peripheral blood mononuclear cells from that sample were used for TCR beta sequencing. The Qiagen DNeasy Blood Extraction Kit was used to extract genomic DNA from the blood cell samples. The library was built by means of the immunoSEQ multiplex PCR assay. A mixture of 60 forward primers for TCR Vbeta segments and 13 reverse primers for TCR Jbeta segments was used in the multiplex PCR. Amplification of the CDR3 region of rearranged TCR beta genes was performed with a multiplex PCR assay on genomic DNA. Amplified TCR beta libraries were sequenced as 87-base-pair reads on the Illumina HiSeq System. The paper's processing steps were these. A later analysis tallied about 77 million unique TCR beta chains across the 610 or so repertoires, and around 9.9 million of those chains were shared by two or more donors. A nearest-neighbor algorithm error-corrected the raw reads and collapsed the reads into unique sequences, merging closely related sequences to remove PCR and sequencing errors. V, D and J gene segments were assigned by aligning CDR3 sequences to IMGT reference sequences. Each retained sequence needed at least a six-nucleotide match to both a V gene segment and a J gene segment. A rearrangement counted as productive if the CDR3 had no stop codons and remained in frame with V and J, and every other rearrangement counted as non-productive. CDR3 was defined according to IMGT convention as the region running from the second conserved V-encoded cysteine to the conserved J-encoded phenylalanine. The earlier analysis of roughly 590 of the donors excluded sequences that lacked an unambiguous match to a single V gene segment. An earlier analysis of a few hundred of the donors called V segments functional above 56.7% productive rearrangements and segregating when the between-donor standard deviation exceeded 5%. A statistical classification framework was developed to diagnose cytomegalovirus status using the catalog of TCR beta chain sequences. In a later analysis, V and J genes were assigned by comparing TCR nucleotide sequences against IMGT/GENE-DB human TR gene sequences. A later analysis assigned CDR3 sequences and most-parsimonious VDJ recombination scenarios with the TCRdist pipeline. A later analysis defined each TCR beta chain by its CDR3 amino acid sequence plus V-gene family, and excluded reads lacking a unique V-gene family. A later analysis removed 592 highly shared, low-generation-probability nucleotide sequences to deal with suspected cross-contamination and a sequencing artifact. A later analysis calculated a clonal expansion index for each public chain from normalized within-repertoire ranks of inferred template counts. In a later analysis, generation probabilities were computed using a VDJ recombination model fitted to out-of-frame rearrangements, and the results were checked against IGoR. In a later analysis, hypergeometric tests were used to score TCR-TCR, TCR-HLA and TCR-CMV co-occurrence, with a repertoire-size bias correction applied to TCR pairs. False discovery rates were estimated in a later analysis by permuting HLA or CMV assignments 20 times. A later analysis grouped co-occurring TCRs with DBSCAN, adding TCRdist sequence similarity when clustering within HLA-allele-positive subsets. Co-occurrence clustering excluded repertoires with fewer than 30,000 or more than 120,000 public chains, plus five with anomalous nucleotide sharing. Held by TCRdb, this immuneACCESS table contains in-frame sequences only and omits some clones. Under half of the omission traces to an unresolved V gene where checked; the cause of the rest is unknown. V and J calls and clone size come straight from that table; D and trimming were deduced from the DNA. In this sample the table shows 130,000 or so clones, about 8.5% of which occur a single time. The ten largest clonotypes hold 4.5% to 5.5% of the sample.

Input material: PBMCs. The receptor was derived from a man aged 35 to 55 in good health and CMV-seronegative.

The CDR3 reads CAWSLKRAGEKLFF. The nucleotide sequence reads TGTGCCTGGAGTTTAAAAAGGGCGGGTGAAAAACTGTTTTTT. Recombination joined TRBV30 with TRBJ1-4; no confident D gene assignment can be made. The CDR3 measures 14 amino acids from cysteine to phenylalanine. The CDR3 DNA has 42 bases and is translated from base 1. Sequences GTSNPN (CDR1) and SVGIG (CDR2) are obtained from the germline V gene (reference sequence). Trimming takes 2 bases from V and 7 bases from J, and the germline ends sit 14 bases apart.